Below are 20 T cell receptor beta chains sequenced from a single sample in a study of cytomegalovirus exposure and HLA in healthy donors. Some clones are missing from TCRdb's copy, which holds only in-frame ones; the method was immunoSEQ multiplex PCR. The repertoire has roughly 280,000 clones, 80% to 90% of them found once; the top ten carry more than 0.8%. Sequences were obtained from PBMCs. These receptor sequences come from a woman younger than 30 in good health and CMV-seronegative.

The chain combines TRBV19 with TRBJ1-3; D remains unclear. Germline CDR1 is LNHDA and CDR2 is SQIVND (reference sequence). V lost 5 bases, J lost 4 bases, and 15 bases lay in between. This CDR3 comprises 15 residues. As DNA, the CDR3 is TGTGCCAGTAGTCACTTGAGAGGTTGGGGAAACACCATATATTTT. Protein sequence: CASSHLRGWGNTIYF.

This clone has only one observation. The gene calls are TRBV7-9 and TRBJ1-2, with TRBD1 identical over 9 bases. CDR1 is SEHNR and CDR2 is FQNEAQ in the germline V gene (reference sequence). V gave up 5 bases and J gave up 4 bases; unmatched junction bases: 2. The CDR3 has 13 residues. CDR3 DNA sequence: TGTGCCAGCAGCCGGGGACAGGGCTATGGCTACACCTTC. Translation gives CASSRGQGYGYTF.

This rearrangement joins TRBV7-2 to TRBJ2-6; D unresolved. Trimming pared 5 bases from V and 0 bases from J, leaving 14 bases between. This CDR3 is 17 amino acids long. Germline V gives CDR1 SGHTA, CDR2 FQGNSA. CDR3 in amino acids: CASSARSWSSGANVLTF. The CDR3 DNA sequence: TGTGCCAGCAGCGCCCGGTCATGGAGCTCTGGGGCCAACGTCCTGACTTTC.

The chain couples TRBV29-1 to TRBJ1-1; the match to TRBD1 covers 9 bases. Germline lookup yields CDR1 SQVTM and CDR2 ANQGSEA. This CDR3 has 15 amino acids. Trimming took 1 base from V and 4 from J; bases not matched to a gene: 7. The CDR3 spells CSVEGVQGAGTEAFF. The CDR3 nucleotides are TGCAGCGTTGAAGGGGTACAGGGGGCGGGCACTGAAGCTTTCTTT.

V and J are TRBV9 and TRBJ2-1; 12 positions agree with TRBD2. With V trimmed by 6 bases and J by 4 bases, 8 bases remained unmatched. CDR1 SGDLS and CDR2 YYNGEE come from the germline V gene. The CDR3 runs to 16 residues. The CDR3 loop is CASKPTSGGTYNEQFF. In DNA form, the CDR3 reads TGTGCCAGCAAACCAACTAGCGGGGGGACGTACAATGAGCAGTTCTTC.

The chain has TRBV11-3 and TRBJ1-6; tentative D call: TRBD1 (6 bases). The V gene lost 3 bases and the J gene lost 10 bases, with 10 bases spanning the gap. The CDR3 runs to 13 residues. Per the germline V gene, CDR1 is SGHNT and CDR2 is YENEEA. The CDR3 DNA reads as TGTGCCAGCAGCTTCTCAGGGGACTCACCCCTCCACTTT. Protein product: CASSFSGDSPLHF. The full variable domain, its missing parts supplied by reference TRBV11-3 and TRBJ1-6, is EAGVVQSPRYKIIEKKQPVAFWCNPISGHNTLYWYLQNLGQGPELLIRYENEEAVDDSQLPKDRFSAERLKGVDSTLKIQPAELGDSAVYLCASSFSGDSPLHFGNGTRLTVT.

J is TRBJ2-2 and V is TRBV7-2; the match to TRBD2 covers 7 bases. The CDR3 spans 14 residues. Germline trimming cut 8 bases from V and 6 bases from J; bases unmatched to any gene: 9. Germline lookup yields CDR1 SGHTA and CDR2 FQGNSA. The CDR3 sequence: CASPLGGEAGELFF. DNA of the CDR3: TGTGCCAGCCCCTTGGGGGGGGAGGCCGGGGAGCTGTTTTTT.

This clone was seen a single time. This chain connects TRBV7-8 to TRBJ1-5, with 12 bases lining up with TRBD1. There are 19 residues in the CDR3. CDR1 is SGHVS and CDR2 is FQNEAQ in the germline V gene. J was trimmed by 2 bases and V by 0 bases; bases with no gene match: 8. The CDR3 spells CASSLAGTGGVRGNQPQHF. The DNA for the CDR3 is TGTGCCAGCAGCTTAGCTGGGACAGGGGGCGTCCGGGGCAATCAGCCCCAGCATTTT.

This clone was observed a handful of times. The V gene is TRBV11-3, the J gene TRBJ2-7; maybe TRBD1 (5 bases). The V gene's germline CDR1 is SGHNT and CDR2 YENEEA. This CDR3 region has 13 residues. Deletions cut 0 bases from V and 4 bases from J, with 7 bases between. The CDR3 is CASSLDYRYEQYF. CDR3 coding DNA: TGTGCCAGCAGCTTAGATTACAGGTACGAGCAGTACTTC.

V usage is TRBV5-1 and J usage is TRBJ1-6; 9 bases are shared with TRBD1. The ends lost 7 bases at V and 9 bases at J; junction bases unmatched: 11. CDR1 is SGHRS, CDR2 YFSETQ, per germline. The CDR3 runs to 15 residues. The CDR3 loop reads CASSLGGQGGSPLHF. Written as DNA, the CDR3 is TGCGCCAGCTCCCTCGGGGGACAGGGTGGTTCACCCCTCCACTTT.

The chain has TRBV30 and TRBJ1-1; D is possibly TRBD1 (6 bases). From germline, CDR1 is GTSNPN and CDR2 SVGIG (reference sequence). V lost 2 bases, J lost 5 bases, and 15 bases lay in between. This CDR3 contains 14 residues. The CDR3 sequence is CAWSPRLRGTEAFF. The CDR3 coding sequence is TGTGCCTGGAGTCCAAGACTCAGGGGAACTGAAGCTTTCTTT. Together with reference TRBV30 and TRBJ1-1, the CDR3 gives the full variable domain: SQTIHQWPATLVQPVGSPLSLECTVEGTSNPNLYWYRQAAGRGLQLLFYSVGIGQISSEVPQNLSASRPQDRQFILSSKKLLLSDSGFYLCAWSPRLRGTEAFFGQGTRLTVV.

The sample holds one count of this clone. V is TRBV5-4 and J is TRBJ1-1, with 7 nucleotides matching TRBD1. The CDR3 has 13 residues. Unmatched junction bases numbered 7, after V lost 4 bases and J lost 7 bases. Looked up from germline, CDR1 is SGHNT and CDR2 is YYREEE (reference sequence). The CDR3 nucleotides are TGTGCCAGCAGCCCGGAGGGACAGCGTGAAGCTTTCTTT. Encoded protein: CASSPEGQREAFF.

This clone has just a few counts. The chain uses TRBV18 and TRBJ1-1; unclear D gene. The ends were cut back, 4 bases at V and 1 base at J, with 10 bases in the middle. This CDR3 is 14 amino acids long. Germline CDR1 reads KGHSH; CDR2 reads LQKENI. The CDR3 reads CASSLGTGNTEAFF. The CDR3 DNA follows: TGTGCCAGCTCACTGGGTACGGGGAACACTGAAGCTTTCTTT. Full variable domain (rest looked up from reference TRBV18 and TRBJ1-1): NAGVMQNPRHLVRRRGQEARLRCSPMKGHSHVYWYRQLPEEGLKFMVYLQKENIIDESGMPKERFSAEFPKEGPSILRIQQVVRGDSAAYFCASSLGTGNTEAFFGQGTRLTVV.

The rearrangement uses TRBV6-6 and TRBJ1-1, with D perhaps TRBD1 (5 bases). Germline CDR1 and CDR2: MNHNY and SVGAGI (reference sequence). The germline V and J ends were trimmed by 2 bases and 4 bases, with 14 bases remaining between them. CDR3 length: 15 amino acids. This CDR3 reads CASSYGAGVPTEAFF. The CDR3 nucleotides are TGTGCCAGCAGTTACGGGGCGGGGGTTCCCACTGAAGCTTTCTTT.

The chain is built from TRBV2 and TRBJ1-4, with 9 positions matching TRBD1. This CDR3 has 15 residues. Germline CDR1 is SNHLY and CDR2 is FYNNEI. V gave up 6 bases and J gave up 4 bases; unmatched junction bases: 6. The CDR3 nucleotides are TGTGCCAGCAGAGCCGGACAGGGGTATAATGAAAAACTGTTTTTT. Its translation: CASRAGQGYNEKLFF. Full variable domain (rest looked up from reference TRBV2 and TRBJ1-4): EPEVTQTPSHQVTQMGQEVILRCVPISNHLYFYWYRQILGQKVEFLVSFYNNEISEKSEIFDDQFSVERPDGSNFTLKIRSTKLEDSAMYFCASRAGQGYNEKLFFGSGTQLSVL.

The V call is TRBV6-8, the J call TRBJ2-1, with TRBD1 identical over 7 bases. V gave up 5 bases and J gave up 2 bases; unmatched junction bases: 6. CDR3 size: 15 residues. In germline, CDR1 is MNHGY, CDR2 SAAAGT. Written as DNA, the CDR3 is TGTGCCAGCAGTGGCCGGGACAGTACCTACAATGAGCAGTTCTTC. Protein: CASSGRDSTYNEQFF.

The V and J genes are TRBV6-5 and TRBJ1-2; D is undetermined. CDR1 and CDR2 (germline): MNHEY, SVGAGI. The V gene lost 5 bases and the J gene lost 7 bases, with 20 bases spanning the gap. There are 15 residues in the CDR3. The CDR3 is CASSGGLIGRRGYTF. CDR3 sequence (DNA): TGTGCCAGCAGTGGAGGACTAATCGGTCGGCGTGGCTACACCTTC.

V is TRBV6-5 and J is TRBJ2-7, with D hard to call. With 6 bases removed from V and 10 bases from J, the gap between germline ends came to 16 bases. Germline V CDR1 and CDR2: MNHEY, SVGAGI. The CDR3 is 12 residues long. The CDR3 DNA follows: TGTGCCAGCAGCGGAGTACTATCGAGACAGTACTTC. Amino acid sequence: CASSGVLSRQYF.

The gene calls are TRBV5-8 and TRBJ2-1; 9 bases are a match to TRBD2. The CDR3 totals 16 residues. V gave up 6 bases and J gave up 6 bases; unmatched junction bases: 13. The germline CDR1 and CDR2 sequences are SGHTS and YDEGEE. The CDR3: CASTLTPAGGPNEQFF. The CDR3 nucleotides read TGTGCCAGCACCCTAACACCGGCGGGAGGGCCCAATGAGCAGTTCTTC.

This clone appeared a few times. The chain carries TRBV11-2 and TRBJ2-5; no reliable D call. The CDR3 totals 13 residues. Trimming stripped 3 bases from V and 0 bases from J, with 5 bases between. CDR1 and CDR2 (germline): SGHAT, FQNNGV. The CDR3 bases are TGTGCCAGCAGCTTCCCCTACCAAGAGACCCAGTACTTC. Amino acids: CASSFPYQETQYF.